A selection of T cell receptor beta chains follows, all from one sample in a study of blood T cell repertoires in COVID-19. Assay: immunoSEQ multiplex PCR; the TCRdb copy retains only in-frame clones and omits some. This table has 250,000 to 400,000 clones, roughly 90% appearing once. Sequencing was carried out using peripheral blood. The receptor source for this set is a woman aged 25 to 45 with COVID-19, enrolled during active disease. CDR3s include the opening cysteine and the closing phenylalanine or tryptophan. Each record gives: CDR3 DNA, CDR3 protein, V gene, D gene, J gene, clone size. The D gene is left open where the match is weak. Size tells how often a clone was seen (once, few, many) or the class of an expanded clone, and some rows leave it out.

TGCAGCGTTGAAAATGCCCTGAGCTCCTACAATGAGCAGTTCTTC CSVENALSSYNEQFF TRBV29-1 NA TRBJ2-1 NA
TGTGCCAGCAGTTGGGGGGGCGGGAATTACAATGAGCAGTTCTTC CASSWGGGNYNEQFF TRBV27 NA TRBJ2-1 NA
TGTGCCAGCAGGGCCGGGATGGCTGAAAAACTGTTTTTT CASRAGMAEKLFF TRBV12-3/TRBV12-4 NA TRBJ1-4 NA
TGTGCCAGTAGGGCCGATTGGCTTTCAGATACGCAGTATTTT CASRADWLSDTQYF TRBV19 NA TRBJ2-3 NA
TGTGCTAGTGGCCGTAGCGGACAGGGACAAGAGACCCAGTACTTC CASGRSGQGQETQYF TRBV12-5 TRBD1 TRBJ2-5 few
TGTGCCAGCAGCTTGGTGGGACAGGAGCGGGGTAGCTATGGCTACACCTTC CASSLVGQERGSYGYTF TRBV5-6 TRBD1 TRBJ1-2 NA
TGCGCCAGCAGCTTGTCGGCGGGAGCAGATACGCAGTATTTT CASSLSAGADTQYF TRBV5-1 TRBD2 TRBJ2-3 NA
TGTGCCAGTACCCCAACAGGGAGCTCCTACAATGAGCAGTTCTTC CASTPTGSSYNEQFF TRBV19 NA TRBJ2-1 NA
TGTGCCAGCAGCCAAGGACAGGGGGTCACAGATACGCAGTATTTT CASSQGQGVTDTQYF TRBV3-1/TRBV3-2 TRBD1 TRBJ2-3 NA
TGTGCCTGGAGTGAAGGACTAGCGGGAGGGTACGAGCAGTACTTC CAWSEGLAGGYEQYF TRBV30 TRBD2 TRBJ2-7 NA
TGTGCCAGCTCACCGGGACAGGGGCCGACAGTCTATGGCTACACCTTC CASSPGQGPTVYGYTF TRBV18 TRBD1 TRBJ1-2 NA
TGTGCCAGCAGTGACACGGGAGCCCGCACAGATACGCAGTATTTT CASSDTGARTDTQYF TRBV6-4 NA TRBJ2-3 once
TGTGCCAGCAGCCCCAGGACAGGGAGGGGCACTGAAGCTTTCTTT CASSPRTGRGTEAFF TRBV5-4 TRBD1 TRBJ1-1 NA
TGTGCCAGCAGCTTAACCCAGGGCCGGAATTCACCCCTCCACTTT CASSLTQGRNSPLHF TRBV7-8 NA TRBJ1-6 NA
TGTGCCAGCAGTTTTGGGGCTCCTCAGCCCCAGCATTTT CASSFGAPQPQHF TRBV12-3/TRBV12-4 NA TRBJ1-5 NA
TGTGCCAGCAGTTACAGGGGGCGAAGAGATAAATCTGAAGCTTTCTTT CASSYRGRRDKSEAFF TRBV28 TRBD1 TRBJ1-1 few
TGTGCCAGCAGCCGAGGGAGGGAGGCTCAGCCCCAGCATTTT CASSRGREAQPQHF TRBV3-1/TRBV3-2 NA TRBJ1-5 NA
TGTGCCAGCAGCCAAGATGGCACGAAAGGCTACACCTTC CASSQDGTKGYTF TRBV3-1/TRBV3-2 NA TRBJ1-2 NA
TGTGCCAGCAGCCAAAGACTAGCGGGAGGGGGGTACAATGAGCAGTTCTTC CASSQRLAGGGYNEQFF TRBV5-5 TRBD2 TRBJ2-1 NA
TGTGCCAGCAGAGACGACAGCTACGAGCAGTACTTC CASRDDSYEQYF TRBV2 NA TRBJ2-7 NA
TGTGCCAGTAGTATCGGGAGGGGGCTAAGCACTGAAGCTTTCTTT CASSIGRGLSTEAFF TRBV19 TRBD1 TRBJ1-1 NA
TGTGCCACCAGTGAGGGGGCACCCTACGAGCAGTACTTC CATSEGAPYEQYF TRBV24-1 NA TRBJ2-7 NA
TGTGCCAGCAGTGATTTGCATGGGAGTAGCGGGAGAGAGAATGAGCAGTTCTTC CASSDLHGSSGRENEQFF TRBV6-1 TRBD2 TRBJ2-1 NA
TGTGCCTGGAATGGAGGCCGCAGCTCCTACAATGAGCAGTTCTTC CAWNGGRSSYNEQFF TRBV30 NA TRBJ2-1 NA
TGCAGCGTTGACACTAGCGGGAGTAGAGGGGATACGCAGTATTTT CSVDTSGSRGDTQYF TRBV29-1 TRBD2 TRBJ2-3 NA
TGTGCCAGCAGCTCGCCCCAGCGGGGCTACGAGCAGTACTTC CASSSPQRGYEQYF TRBV7-9 TRBD2 TRBJ2-7 NA
TGTGCCAGCAGCGTATTTTCGGGGAATGGCTACACCTTC CASSVFSGNGYTF TRBV9 NA TRBJ1-2 NA
TGTGCCAGTAGGCCCGGTTACCACTATGGCTACACCTTC CASRPGYHYGYTF TRBV19 NA TRBJ1-2 NA
TGTGCCATCAGTGATCAAGACAGACTGAATTCACCCCTCCACTTT CAISDQDRLNSPLHF TRBV10-3 NA TRBJ1-6 NA
TGCGCCAGCAGCTTGACAGGGTTAGGCAATCAGCCCCAGCATTTT CASSLTGLGNQPQHF TRBV5-1 NA TRBJ1-5 NA
TGTGCCAGCAGCCAGGACAGGGGAGGAAATCAGCCCCAGCATTTT CASSQDRGGNQPQHF TRBV28 TRBD1 TRBJ1-5 NA
TGTGCCAGCAGTTTTGAGCCTTACAATGAGCAGTTCTTC CASSFEPYNEQFF TRBV12-3/TRBV12-4 NA TRBJ2-1 NA
TGCGCCAGCAGCTTGGGACAGATGAACACTGAAGCTTTCTTT CASSLGQMNTEAFF TRBV5-1 NA TRBJ1-1 NA
TGTGCCAGCAGTTTAGCGGGGCAGCGGAGGCTCAATGAGCAGTTCTTC CASSLAGQRRLNEQFF TRBV28 NA TRBJ2-1 NA
TGTGCCAGCACCTTGGACAGCTACTCTGGAAACACCATATATTTT CASTLDSYSGNTIYF TRBV6-5 NA TRBJ1-3 NA
TGTGCCAGCTTTTCTCGTCGAACCGGGGAGAGGGACGAGCAGTACTTC CASFSRRTGERDEQYF TRBV28 NA TRBJ2-7 NA
TGCAGCGTTGAAGAGGGGCGTCTCCCGAACACCGGGGAGCTGTTTTTT CSVEEGRLPNTGELFF TRBV29-1 NA TRBJ2-2 NA
TGTGCCAGCAGCTTCGGGAGTCGTGAGACCCAGTACTTC CASSFGSRETQYF TRBV11-2 NA TRBJ2-5 NA
TGTGCCAGCAGTTACCCAGGCGCAGACAGGGGTGAAGCTTTCTTT CASSYPGADRGEAFF TRBV6-5 TRBD1 TRBJ1-1 few
TGCGCCAGCAGCTTGGGAGAAGGACTAGCGGCAAATACGCAGTATTTT CASSLGEGLAANTQYF TRBV5-1 TRBD2 TRBJ2-3 NA
TGTGCCAGCAGCCCGCGGGCAGGCGGCGATGGCTACACCTTC CASSPRAGGDGYTF TRBV7-9 NA TRBJ1-2 NA
TGTGCCAGCAGCCAAGTGCGTGGGGGGGGCTACACCTTC CASSQVRGGGYTF TRBV3-1/TRBV3-2 NA TRBJ1-2 NA
TGTGCCACCAGTGATTGGGGACAGGGGGCTGGAAACACCATATATTTT CATSDWGQGAGNTIYF TRBV24-1 TRBD1 TRBJ1-3 NA
TGTGCCTGGAGTGTAGGGGAAGGGTATGGCTACACCTTC CAWSVGEGYGYTF TRBV30 NA TRBJ1-2 NA
TGTGCCAGTAGTATTGGGACTAGCGGGAAAGAGACCCAGTACTTC CASSIGTSGKETQYF TRBV19 TRBD2 TRBJ2-5 NA
TGCGCCAGCAGCCGACAGGGGGCGATCGAGGAAAAACTGTTTTTT CASSRQGAIEEKLFF TRBV5-1 TRBD1 TRBJ1-4 once
TGTGCCAGCAGCCTTACAGCGGAGGCCCAGCATTTT CASSLTAEAQHF TRBV2 NA TRBJ1-5 NA
TGTGCCAGCAGCAAAGCCCTACGAGACAGGGTCGAAGGCAATCAGCCCCAGCATTTT CASSKALRDRVEGNQPQHF TRBV21-1 NA TRBJ1-5 NA
TGTGCCAGCAGCTTGGCGTCGACTAGCGGCACAGATACGCAGTATTTT CASSLASTSGTDTQYF TRBV7-6 TRBD2 TRBJ2-3 NA
TGTGCCAGCAGCTTAGCCGGTCGGGGCTACACCTTC CASSLAGRGYTF TRBV11-2 NA TRBJ1-2 once
TGTGCCAGCGTCCCCGGGACAGGGAACACTGAAGCTTTCTTT CASVPGTGNTEAFF TRBV25-1 TRBD1 TRBJ1-1 NA
TGTGCCAGTCGGATAGGGCTAGCGGGAGTCACAGATACGCAGTATTTT CASRIGLAGVTDTQYF TRBV2 TRBD2 TRBJ2-3 NA
TGTGCCAGCAGCTCTACGTGGGGGCTCGGTGAAAAACTGTTTTTT CASSSTWGLGEKLFF TRBV7-8 NA TRBJ1-4 once
TGTGCCAGCAGTGATCTTATTTGGGGACAGGGAGTTTACGAGCAGTACTTC CASSDLIWGQGVYEQYF TRBV2 TRBD1 TRBJ2-7 NA
TGTGCCAGCAGCCAAGTTATGGGACAGGCTAAACTCTATGGCTACACCTTC CASSQVMGQAKLYGYTF TRBV14 TRBD1 TRBJ1-2 once
TGTGCCAGTAGTATCGGGCAGGGGGCGGGTGAGCAGTTCTTC CASSIGQGAGEQFF TRBV19 TRBD1 TRBJ2-1 NA
TGTGCCAGCCAAAAATGGGGAGACCTCTCCTACGAGCAGTACTTC CASQKWGDLSYEQYF TRBV3-1/TRBV3-2 NA TRBJ2-7 NA